These 32 T cell receptor beta chains came from one sample sequenced in a study of T cell repertoires in cytomegalovirus infection. MiXCR was run by TCRdb on the reads, yielding one entry per CDR3 protein. The sample lists approximately 770,000 distinct CDR3 sequences, 25% to 30% occurring once. Their specific antigens are unknown. This specimen was cultured CD8+ T cells from PBMCs, taken from culture after CMV antigen stimulation. The source of these receptors is a human donor in good health (CMV status not recorded). Some clones in this sample may be carry-over from other donors' samples.

This clonotype was detected only a few times. The junction shows a germline mismatch at one end, possibly a read error. The chain carries TRBV5-3 and TRBJ2-7; 9 nucleotides line up with TRBD1. TRBV5-3 is treated as an ORF (open reading frame) with a function not yet certain. The CDR3 has 14 amino acids. CDR3 nucleotides: TGTGCCAGCAGCTTAATGAGGGACAGGGCTTTTCAGTACTTC. Translating it yields CASSLMRDRAFQYF.

This clonotype was picked up many times. The chain uses TRBV11-3 and TRBJ2-2; 11 nucleotides line up with TRBD2. Germline CDR1 and CDR2: SGHNT and YENEEA. This CDR3 has 15 amino acids. Trimming at V came to 5 bases and at J to 6 bases, leaving 5 bases not matched to a gene. The CDR3 sequence is CASSETSGDAGELFF. The CDR3, as DNA: TGTGCCAGCAGCGAGACTAGCGGGGACGCCGGGGAGCTGTTTTTT. Complete variable domain (other parts from reference TRBV11-3 and TRBJ2-2): EAGVVQSPRYKIIEKKQPVAFWCNPISGHNTLYWYLQNLGQGPELLIRYENEEAVDDSQLPKDRFSAERLKGVDSTLKIQPAELGDSAVYLCASSETSGDAGELFFGEGSRLTVL.

The chain is built from TRBV4-1 and TRBJ2-3, with D possibly TRBD2 on 6 matching bases. CDR3 size: 16 residues. Germline V CDR1 and CDR2: MGHRA, YSYEKL. Trimming removed 2 bases from V and 0 bases from J, with 12 bases in between. The CDR3 nucleotides read TGCGCCAGCAGCCAAAGGACGGGGACTAGCACAGATACGCAGTATTTT. Its translation: CASSQRTGTSTDTQYF.

This clonotype appeared a few times. This chain joins TRBV4-1 and TRBJ1-1; D possibly corresponds to TRBD1 (6 bases). V lost 2 bases and J 6 bases, leaving 13 bases between the germline ends. CDR1 and CDR2 from the germline V gene are MGHRA and YSYEKL. The CDR3 sequence is 14 residues long. CDR3 coding DNA: TGCGCCAGCAGCCAAACTCCCGGGGGGCCTGAAGCTTTCTTT. Residues: CASSQTPGGPEAFF.

This chain uses TRBV28 with TRBJ2-2, with D tentatively TRBD1 or TRBD2 (5 bases each). CDR1 and CDR2 (germline): MDHEN, SYDVKM. CDR3 size: 15 residues. V lost 7 bases, J lost 7 bases, and 19 bases lay in between. CDR3 region: CASTPTGQGVGELFF. The DNA of the CDR3 is TGTGCCAGCACTCCTACGGGGCAGGGAGTCGGGGAGCTGTTTTTT.

The J gene is TRBJ1-5, the V gene TRBV20-1; possible D gene TRBD1, 6 bases. Trimming pared 1 base from V and 0 bases from J, leaving 13 bases between. Per germline, CDR1 DFQATT and CDR2 SNEGSKA (reference sequence). This CDR3 comprises 16 residues. The CDR3 region is CSARGTGTYSNQPQHF. Written as DNA, the CDR3 is TGCAGTGCTAGAGGCACAGGGACTTATAGCAATCAGCCCCAGCATTTT.

This clonotype has only one observation. The chain is built from TRBV5-1 and TRBJ1-1, with D tentatively TRBD1 (5 bases). Trimming stripped 1 base from V and 3 bases from J, with 10 bases between. Germline V gives CDR1 SGHRS, CDR2 YFSETQ. The CDR3 totals 14 residues. CDR3 sequence (DNA): TGCGCCAGCAGCTTGAAGGGGATGGACACTGAAGCTTTCTTT. As protein: CASSLKGMDTEAFF.

The chain recombines TRBV11-2 with TRBJ1-4, with D perhaps matching TRBD1 (6 bases). The CDR3 is 15 residues long. Per germline, CDR1 SGHAT and CDR2 FQNNGV. V was cut by 5 bases and J by 8 bases, with 18 bases left in between. The CDR3 bases are TGTGCCAGCAGCCGGACGTCCAGGGGTGGGGAAAAACTGTTTTTT. It yields the protein CASSRTSRGGEKLFF.

The V call is TRBV5-1, the J call TRBJ1-2, with TRBD1 matching 8 bases. There are 14 residues in the CDR3. V was clipped by 1 base and J by 8 bases; unmatched bases: 7. Germline CDR1 and CDR2: SGHRS and YFSETQ. CDR3 residues: CASSLIDRGDGYTF. The CDR3 DNA reads as TGCGCCAGCAGCTTGATCGACAGGGGAGACGGCTACACCTTC. Complete variable domain (other parts from reference TRBV5-1 and TRBJ1-2): KAGVTQTPRYLIKTRGQQVTLSCSPISGHRSVSWYQQTPGQGLQFLFEYFSETQRNKGNFPGRFSGRQFSNSRSEMNVSTLELGDSALYLCASSLIDRGDGYTFGSGTRLTVV.

The chain combines TRBV9 with TRBJ2-3; D unclear. V lost 3 bases and J lost 0, with 11 bases in between. The CDR3 is 15 residues long. Per the germline V gene, CDR1 is SGDLS and CDR2 is YYNGEE. The CDR3 spells CASSGRSSSTDTQYF. The CDR3 nucleotides read TGTGCCAGCAGCGGTAGGTCCAGTAGCACAGATACGCAGTATTTT. Together with reference TRBV9 and TRBJ2-3, the CDR3 gives the full variable domain: DSGVTQTPKHLITATGQRVTLRCSPRSGDLSVYWYQQSLDQGLQFLIQYYNGEERAKGNILERFSAQQFPDLHSELNLSSLELGDSALYFCASSGRSSSTDTQYFGPGTRLTVL.

The CDR3 coding sequence is TGTGCCAGCAGTGAAGAGGGGACAGGGGACTCTGGAAACACCATATATTTT. Its protein is CASSEEGTGDSGNTIYF. This chain joins TRBV6-1 and TRBJ1-3; TRBD1 matches 10 bases. Germline loops: CDR1 MNHNS, CDR2 SASEGT. V dropped 1 base and J dropped 0; count of bases not matched to a gene: 3. The CDR3 has 17 residues.

V gene TRBV5-1 combines with J gene TRBJ2-1, with D unclear. In germline, CDR1 is SGHRS, CDR2 YFSETQ. V lost 3 bases and J lost 4, with 17 bases in between. This CDR3 spans 16 amino acids. The CDR3 spells CASSWPVSETYNEQFF. In nucleotides, the CDR3 is TGCGCCAGCAGCTGGCCTGTGTCAGAGACTTACAATGAGCAGTTCTTC.

The V gene is TRBV9, the J gene TRBJ1-5; weak D call: TRBD1 (5 bases). V lost 3 bases to trimming and J lost 9 bases, with 13 bases between them. This CDR3 contains 13 residues. Looked up from germline, CDR1 is SGDLS and CDR2 is YYNGEE. The CDR3 protein is CASSGGASWPQHF. CDR3 DNA: TGTGCCAGCAGCGGCGGGGCCTCATGGCCCCAGCATTTT.

This clonotype was seen more than once but under ten times. The chain recombines TRBV7-9 with TRBJ2-7; 10 bases map to TRBD1. The CDR3 has 18 residues. The germline V gene encodes CDR1 SEHNR and CDR2 FQNEAQ (reference sequence). V shed 2 bases, J shed 3 bases, and the junction held 13 bases outside the gene matches. The CDR3 loop is CASSLYPPLDRGLYEQYF. The CDR3 DNA follows: TGTGCCAGCAGCTTATACCCCCCCCTCGACAGGGGGCTCTACGAGCAGTACTTC.

V and J are TRBV4-1 and TRBJ2-1; 13 nucleotides agree with TRBD2. In germline, CDR1 is MGHRA, CDR2 YSYEKL. V dropped 4 bases and J dropped 8; count of bases not matched to a gene: 8. The CDR3 sequence is 16 residues long. CDR3 DNA sequence: TGCGCCAGCAGCCTTCTGACTAGCGGGGGGCCCCATGAGCAGTTCTTC. The encoded protein is CASSLLTSGGPHEQFF.

Ten or more counts support this clonotype. The chain uses TRBV28 and TRBJ2-1; TRBD2 agrees at 9 bases. Germline lookup yields CDR1 MDHEN and CDR2 SYDVKM. Trimming cost V 3 bases and J 7 bases; bases outside gene matches: 10. The CDR3 loop spans 16 amino acids. This CDR3 is CASSLLAGGPGNEQFF. The CDR3 DNA reads TGTGCCAGCAGTTTGCTTGCGGGGGGGCCGGGAAATGAGCAGTTCTTC.

The V gene is TRBV11-1, the J gene TRBJ2-3, with 13 nucleotides matching TRBD2. The CDR3 covers 16 residues. Germline V gene data show CDR1 as SGHAT and CDR2 as FQDESV (reference sequence). With V trimmed by 6 bases and J by 4 bases, 7 bases remained unmatched. CDR3 in amino acids: CASRLTSGGGADTQYF. The DNA for the CDR3 is TGTGCCAGCAGGCTCACTAGCGGGGGGGGCGCAGATACGCAGTATTTT. The entire variable domain, with the rest obtained from reference TRBV11-1 and TRBJ2-3, is as follows: EAEVAQSPRYKITEKSQAVAFWCDPISGHATLYWYRQILGQGPELLVQFQDESVVDDSQLPKDRFSAERLKGVDSTLKIQPAELGDSAMYLCASRLTSGGGADTQYFGPGTRLTVL.

The sample holds many counts of this clonotype. This sequence joins TRBV7-6 and TRBJ1-2, with a weak D call TRBD1 (6 bases). Germline values: CDR1 SGHVS, CDR2 FNYEAQ. The CDR3 sequence is 13 residues long. V lost 5 bases to trimming and J lost 4 bases, with 11 bases between them. CDR3 loop: CASSEGTSYGYTF. The CDR3 DNA reads TGTGCCAGCAGCGAAGGGACAAGCTATGGCTACACCTTC. Variable domain in full (rest from reference TRBV7-6 and TRBJ1-2): GAGVSQSPRYKVTKRGQDVALRCDPISGHVSLYWYRQALGQGPEFLTYFNYEAQQDKSGLPNDRFSAERPEGSISTLTIQRTEQRDSAMYRCASSEGTSYGYTFGSGTRLTVV.

The chain employs TRBV19 and TRBJ2-2; TRBD1 matches 7 bases. The CDR3 is made up of 15 amino acids. The trim removed 5 bases at V and 6 bases at J, leaving 9 bases unmatched. In germline, CDR1 is LNHDA, CDR2 SQIVND (reference sequence). In DNA form, the CDR3 reads TGTGCCAGTAGTGGGACAGATCAAAGGCCCGGGGAGCTGTTTTTT. The encoded protein is CASSGTDQRPGELFF.

For this clonotype: Since a much larger clone is just one base distant, this may be a read error. This likely comes from a read error, as the CDR3 has no conserved phenylalanine or tryptophan at its end. The rearrangement uses TRBV7-2 and TRBJ2-3; 10 bases fit TRBD1. CDR3 length: 17 amino acids. Germline CDR1 SGHTA, CDR2 FQGNSA. Germline trimming cut 4 bases from V and 0 bases from J; bases unmatched to any gene: 7. CDR3 sequence (DNA): TGTGCCAGCAGCTCTCCGGGACAGGGGCATAGCACAGATACGCAGTATTCT. Its protein product is CASSSPGQGHSTDTQYS.

J is TRBJ2-7 and V is TRBV27; the D gene is possibly TRBD2 (6 bases). The V gene's germline CDR1 is MNHEY and CDR2 SMNVEV (reference sequence). V was cut by 5 bases and J by 3 bases, with 26 bases left in between. The CDR3 sequence is 18 residues long. The CDR3, as DNA: TGTGCCAGCAGTCCAGGTGGAGGGGTTCGGTCTGGACACTACGAGCAGTACGTC. It specifies CASSPGGGVRSGHYEQYV.

V and J are TRBV28 and TRBJ2-7, with D perhaps given as TRBD1 or TRBD2 (5 bases each). This CDR3 comprises 16 residues. Trimming removed 3 bases from V and 0 bases from J, with 15 bases in between. The germline gives CDR1 MDHEN, CDR2 SYDVKM. The CDR3 DNA is TGTGCCAGCAGTTTTAGGGACGGAGCATCCTCCTACGAGCAGTACGTC. Translation gives CASSFRDGASSYEQYV.

The rearrangement uses TRBV19 and TRBJ1-5, with D possibly being TRBD1 (5 bases). V was trimmed by 4 bases and J by 3 bases, leaving 16 bases between them. The length of the CDR3 is 16 residues. The germline gives CDR1 LNHDA, CDR2 SQIVND (reference sequence). This chain's CDR3 is CASSTSRQLLNQPQHF. Here the CDR3 DNA reads TGTGCCAGTAGTACAAGCCGACAGCTCCTCAATCAGCCCCAGCATTTT.

The chain uses TRBV6-2 or TRBV6-3 and TRBJ1-5, with D unclear. The CDR3 contains 13 residues. V was shortened by 8 bases and J by 3 bases, with 11 bases between the two germline ends. Germline assignment: CDR1 MNHEY and CDR2 SVGEGT. This chain's CDR3 is CASGVSDNQPQHF. CDR3 sequence (DNA): TGTGCCAGCGGAGTGTCAGACAATCAGCCCCAGCATTTT.

This clonotype was found a few times. The chain couples TRBV5-5 to TRBJ2-7, with D perhaps matching TRBD1 (5 bases). Per germline, CDR1 SGHKS and CDR2 YYEKEE (reference sequence). There are 12 residues in the CDR3. V shed 5 bases and J shed 3 bases, with 9 bases lying between them. Here the CDR3 reads CASSWGSYEQYV. The CDR3 DNA reads TGTGCCAGCAGTTGGGGCAGCTACGAGCAGTACGTC.

This clonotype has a handful of counts. The rearrangement uses TRBV4-2 and TRBJ1-6; no definite D call. Germline lookup yields CDR1 LGHNA and CDR2 YNFKEQ. V dropped 1 base and J dropped 7 bases, with 8 bases sitting between them. The length of the CDR3 is 14 residues. This chain's CDR3 is CASSQGTKNSPLHF. The CDR3 DNA reads TGTGCCAGCAGCCAAGGAACGAAAAATTCACCCCTCCACTTT.

The chain couples TRBV3-1 to TRBJ1-2, with a tentative D call TRBD1 (6 bases). Trimming removed 3 bases at V and 5 bases at J, with 13 bases between. Germline V gives CDR1 LGHDT, CDR2 YNNKEL (reference sequence). This CDR3 has 14 amino acids. CDR3 protein: CASSHDTGRYGYTF. In nucleotides, the CDR3 is TGTGCCAGCAGCCATGATACAGGGCGGTATGGCTACACCTTC.

This chain uses TRBV6-1 with TRBJ1-2; D remains ambiguous. The V gene's germline CDR1 is MNHNS and CDR2 SASEGT. Trimming cost V 7 bases and J 7 bases, with 7 bases left between them. The CDR3 is 10 amino acids. The CDR3 loop reads CASMMGGYTF. The DNA for the CDR3 is TGTGCCAGCATGATGGGTGGCTACACCTTC.

A few counts support this clonotype. This chain joins TRBV28 and TRBJ2-7; unclear D gene. Per the germline V gene, CDR1 is MDHEN and CDR2 is SYDVKM. This CDR3 region has 13 residues. Trimming stripped 3 bases from V and 1 base from J, with 7 bases between. Here the CDR3 reads CASSLQFSYEQYV. CDR3 nucleotides: TGTGCCAGCAGTTTGCAGTTTTCCTACGAGCAGTACGTC.

The sample holds one count of this clonotype. The chain couples TRBV6-1 to TRBJ1-2; D is undetermined. The V gene lost 7 bases and the J gene lost 0 bases, with 15 bases spanning the gap. The CDR3 contains 15 residues. CDR1 and CDR2 (germline): MNHNS, SASEGT. Here the CDR3 DNA reads TGTGCCAGCATTTCTACAGCGATTCCTAACTATGGCTACACCTTC. Protein: CASISTAIPNYGYTF.

This clonotype was detected only a few times. The V call is TRBV7-6, the J call TRBJ1-1, with 7 bases fitting TRBD1. The CDR3 has 13 residues. V dropped 9 bases and J dropped 4; count of bases not matched to a gene: 8. Germline assignment: CDR1 SGHVS and CDR2 FNYEAQ. CDR3 in amino acids: CASKQGSGTEAFF. Written as DNA, the CDR3 is TGTGCCAGTAAACAGGGGAGCGGCACTGAAGCTTTCTTT.

This sequence joins TRBV6-5 and TRBJ2-3; 13 bases align to TRBD2. The germline CDR1 and CDR2 sequences are MNHEY and SVGAGI. This CDR3 has 15 residues. V trimming: 0 bases; J trimming: 6 bases; junction bases outside the gene matches: 0. CDR3 in amino acids: CASSYSTSGGDTQYF. The CDR3 nucleotides read TGTGCCAGCAGTTACTCGACTAGCGGGGGGGATACGCAGTATTTT.